The 20 T cell receptor beta chains below come from one sample, sequenced in a study of blood T cell repertoires in COVID-19. The protocol was immunoSEQ multiplex PCR, while the TCRdb copy is restricted to in-frame clones and leaves out a portion. The sample comprises about 88,000 clones, about 90% of which are singletons, and 6.5% to 8.5% rests with the top ten. Source material: peripheral blood. Source of these receptors: a young man with COVID-19, enrolled during active disease.

This clone was seen just once. The chain combines TRBV6-5 with TRBJ2-7, with 8 bases that match TRBD1. This CDR3 is 14 amino acids long. Losses at the gene ends were 2 bases for V and 2 bases for J; bases not matched to a gene: 2. CDR1 and CDR2 from the germline V gene are MNHEY and SVGAGI. The CDR3 DNA reads TGTGCCAGCAGTTACGCGACAGGGGCCTACGAGCAGTACTTC. This translates into CASSYATGAYEQYF.

The J gene is TRBJ2-5, the V gene TRBV7-2; 10 bases map to TRBD2. The CDR3 has 15 residues. Germline V lookup: CDR1 SGHTA, CDR2 FQGNSA. The ends lost 1 base at V and 3 bases at J; junction bases unmatched: 2. The CDR3, as DNA: TGTGCCAGCAGCTTAGGCCTAGCGGGAGAAGAGACCCAGTACTTC. Protein product: CASSLGLAGEETQYF.

This sequence joins TRBV7-8 and TRBJ2-7, with a possible D match to TRBD2 (7 bases). CDR1 and CDR2 (germline): SGHVS, FQNEAQ. With 1 base removed from V and 2 bases from J, the gap between germline ends came to 12 bases. The CDR3 is 15 amino acids. CDR3 residues: CASSLEGGVAYEQYF. The DNA of the CDR3 is TGTGCCAGCAGCTTAGAAGGGGGGGTGGCCTACGAGCAGTACTTC.

The J gene is TRBJ2-3, the V gene TRBV11-2, with TRBD2 identical over 8 bases. Germline assignment: CDR1 SGHAT and CDR2 FQNNGV. The CDR3 contains 18 residues. Germline trimming cut 6 bases from V and 4 bases from J; bases unmatched to any gene: 18. CDR3 amino acids: CASREAAGGPIDADTQYF. The CDR3 DNA is TGTGCCAGCAGAGAAGCGGCGGGAGGCCCCATTGACGCAGATACGCAGTATTTT.

J is TRBJ2-1 and V is TRBV3-1 (or the pseudogene TRBV3-2); D uncertain. Germline values: CDR1 LGHDT, CDR2 YNNKEL (reference sequence). This CDR3 is built from 11 residues. V lost 5 bases to trimming and J lost 9 bases, with 8 bases between them. CDR3 loop: CASSYGGEQFF. For the CDR3, the DNA is TGTGCCAGCAGCTATGGCGGTGAGCAGTTCTTC.

V is TRBV5-1 and J is TRBJ2-2; 9 bases align to TRBD2. CDR1 is SGHRS and CDR2 is YFSETQ in the germline V gene. V dropped 4 bases and J dropped 13; count of bases not matched to a gene: 11. The CDR3 is 14 residues long. CDR3 sequence (DNA): TGCGCCAGCAGCCCCGGACTAGCGAGGCCGCTGCTGTTTTTT. Protein: CASSPGLARPLLFF.

This clone was picked up one time. DNA of the CDR3: TGTGCCATCAGTGACTCCCGGGAGACGGGGGAGCAGTACTTC. It specifies CAISDSRETGEQYF. The chain uses TRBV10-3 and TRBJ2-7, with D possibly matching TRBD2 (6 bases). The CDR3 contains 14 residues. Germline lookup yields CDR1 ENHRY and CDR2 SYGVKD. V lost 3 bases to trimming and J lost 7 bases, with 16 bases between them.

The chain recombines TRBV20-1 with TRBJ2-1; weak D call: TRBD2 (5 bases). The CDR3 runs to 11 residues. V dropped 5 bases and J dropped 15 bases, with 17 bases sitting between them. CDR1 and CDR2 from the germline V gene are DFQATT and SNEGSKA (reference sequence). The CDR3 loop is CSAAGSGSTFF. The CDR3 DNA sequence: TGCAGTGCTGCGGGTTCGGGTAGCACGTTCTTC.

The chain uses TRBV11-2 and TRBJ2-1; possible D gene TRBD1, 6 bases. This CDR3 region has 14 residues. V lost 6 bases and J 8 bases, leaving 17 bases between the germline ends. Germline CDR1 SGHAT, CDR2 FQNNGV. CDR3 nucleotide sequence: TGTGCCAGCAGTGACTACAGGGTGGGCTATGAGCAGTTCTTC. Its translation is CASSDYRVGYEQFF.

This rearrangement joins TRBV7-3 to TRBJ2-6; TRBD1 is a possible D gene (5 bases). The germline CDR1 and CDR2 sequences are SGHTA and FQGTGA. The CDR3 is 18 amino acids. V lost 5 bases and J 0 bases, leaving 17 bases between the germline ends. The CDR3 region has the DNA TGTGCCAGCAGCGCAAGGGGCGGTTACAGCTCTGGGGCCAACGTCCTGACTTTC. The encoded protein is CASSARGGYSSGANVLTF. Supplemented by reference TRBV7-3 and TRBJ2-6, the full variable domain reads GAGVSQTPSNKVTEKGKYVELRCDPISGHTALYWYRQSLGQGPEFLIYFQGTGAADDSGLPNDRFFAVRPEGSVSTLKIQRTERGDSAVYLCASSARGGYSSGANVLTFGAGSRLTVL.

The rearrangement uses TRBV5-5 and TRBJ2-1; 9 bases fit TRBD1. Germline CDR1 is SGHKS and CDR2 is YYEKEE (reference sequence). This CDR3 spans 15 amino acids. The J segment lost 7 bases and the V segment lost 4 bases, leaving 9 bases of the junction unmatched. CDR3: CASSIRPTGGNEQFF. The DNA for the CDR3 is TGTGCCAGCAGCATCCGCCCGACAGGGGGGAATGAGCAGTTCTTC.

This CDR3 reads CASSLRDSLNQPQHF. For the CDR3, the DNA is TGTGCCAGCAGCTTAAGAGACAGCTTAAATCAGCCCCAGCATTTT. The chain employs TRBV7-2 and TRBJ1-5; tentatively, D is TRBD1 (5 bases). V was clipped by 2 bases and J by 4 bases, with 12 bases between them. The CDR3 extends over 15 amino acids. Per germline, CDR1 SGHTA and CDR2 FQGNSA.

The rearrangement uses TRBV24-1 and TRBJ2-7, with 8 nucleotides matching TRBD1. Trimming cost V 5 bases and J 5 bases; bases outside gene matches: 4. Germline V gives CDR1 KGHDR, CDR2 SFDVKD. The length of the CDR3 is 13 residues. CDR3 DNA: TGTGCCACCAGTGCGACAGGGGCCAACGAGCAGTACTTC. Translating it yields CATSATGANEQYF.

V is TRBV27 and J is TRBJ1-5; 9 bases line up with TRBD1. V shed 2 bases and J 9 bases; nucleotides not matched to a gene: 5. Germline values: CDR1 MNHEY, CDR2 SMNVEV (reference sequence). The CDR3 length is 14 residues. The CDR3 nucleotides are TGTGCCAGCAGTTTAACAGGGGGCTTTCGGCCCCAGCATTTT. Amino acids: CASSLTGGFRPQHF.

This clone showed up just once. V is TRBV19 and J is TRBJ1-5; TRBD1 might be the D (5 bases). This CDR3 comprises 14 residues. CDR1 LNHDA and CDR2 SQIVND come from the germline V gene (reference sequence). Trimming shortened V by 5 bases and J by 6 bases, and 14 bases separated the two germline ends. In DNA form, the CDR3 reads TGTGCCAGTAGTGGGGGGGTAGAGGTTCAGCCCCAGCATTTT. Amino acid sequence: CASSGGVEVQPQHF.

The rearrangement joins TRBV5-5 to TRBJ1-5, with a weak D call TRBD1 (6 bases). Trimming took 0 bases from V and 3 from J, leaving 13 bases between them. Germline CDR1 reads SGHKS; CDR2 reads YYEKEE (reference sequence). CDR3 length equals 16 residues. CDR3 in DNA: TGTGCCAGCAGCTTGGCTCCACAGGGTGTCAATCAGCCCCAGCATTTT. Translation gives CASSLAPQGVNQPQHF. The full variable domain, with the rest looked up from reference TRBV5-5 and TRBJ1-5, is DAGVTQSPTHLIKTRGQQVTLRCSPISGHKSVSWYQQVLGQGPQFIFQYYEKEERGRGNFPDRFSARQFPNYSSELNVNALLLGDSALYLCASSLAPQGVNQPQHFGDGTRLSIL.

CDR3 in amino acids: CAWNPGTSGTEQFF. As DNA, the CDR3 is TGTGCCTGGAACCCCGGGACTAGCGGAACTGAGCAGTTCTTC. The chain combines TRBV30 with TRBJ2-1; 11 bases map to TRBD2. The CDR3 runs 14 residues. CDR1 GTSNPN and CDR2 SVGIG come from the germline V gene (reference sequence). V lost 4 bases to trimming and J lost 9 bases; unmatched junction nucleotides: 8.

This chain joins TRBV3-1 (or the pseudogene TRBV3-2) and TRBJ1-5, with 10 nucleotides matching TRBD1. The germline V gene has CDR1 LGHDT and CDR2 YNNKEL (reference sequence). CDR3 length: 15 amino acids. After removal of 3 bases from V and 6 bases from J, the junction contained 5 bases not matched to a gene. The CDR3 loop reads CASSHGRDRGQPQHF. The CDR3 DNA sequence: TGTGCCAGCAGCCATGGCCGGGACAGGGGTCAGCCCCAGCATTTT.

The rearrangement links TRBV4-1 to TRBJ2-5; 7 bases agree with TRBD1. From germline, CDR1 is MGHRA and CDR2 YSYEKL. The CDR3 covers 13 residues. The junction had 6 bases not matched to a gene; V was cut back by 7 bases and J by 4 bases. The CDR3 loop is CASIDRAPETQYF. CDR3 DNA: TGCGCCAGCATTGACAGGGCCCCAGAGACCCAGTACTTC.

The chain has TRBV7-2 and TRBJ1-5, with a weak D call TRBD1 (5 bases). The CDR3 is 14 residues long. Looked up from germline, CDR1 is SGHTA and CDR2 is FQGNSA. V shed 3 bases and J shed 1 base, with 7 bases lying between them. CDR3 coding DNA: TGTGCCAGCAGCTTCCCAGGGAGCAATCAGCCCCAGCATTTT. It translates to CASSFPGSNQPQHF.